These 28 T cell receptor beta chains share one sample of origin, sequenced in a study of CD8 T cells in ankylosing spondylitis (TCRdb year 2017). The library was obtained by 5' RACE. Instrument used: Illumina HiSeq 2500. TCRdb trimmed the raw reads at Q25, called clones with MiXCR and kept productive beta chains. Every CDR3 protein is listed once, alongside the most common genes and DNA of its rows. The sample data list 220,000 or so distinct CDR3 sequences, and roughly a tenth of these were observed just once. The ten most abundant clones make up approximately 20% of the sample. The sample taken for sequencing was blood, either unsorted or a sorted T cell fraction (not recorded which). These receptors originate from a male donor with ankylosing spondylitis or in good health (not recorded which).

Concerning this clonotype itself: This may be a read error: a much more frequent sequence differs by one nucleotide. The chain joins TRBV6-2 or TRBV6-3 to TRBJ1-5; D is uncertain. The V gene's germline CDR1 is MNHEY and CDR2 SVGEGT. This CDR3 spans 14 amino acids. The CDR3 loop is CTSSQTSSNQPQHF. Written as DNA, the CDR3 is TGTACCAGCAGTCAGACATCTAGCAATCAGCCCCAGCATTTT.

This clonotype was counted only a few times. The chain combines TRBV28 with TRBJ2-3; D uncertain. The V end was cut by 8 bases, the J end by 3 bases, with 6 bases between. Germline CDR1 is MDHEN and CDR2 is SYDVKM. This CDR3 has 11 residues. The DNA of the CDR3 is TGTGCCAGCCTTAGAACAGATACGCAGTATTTT. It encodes CASLRTDTQYF.

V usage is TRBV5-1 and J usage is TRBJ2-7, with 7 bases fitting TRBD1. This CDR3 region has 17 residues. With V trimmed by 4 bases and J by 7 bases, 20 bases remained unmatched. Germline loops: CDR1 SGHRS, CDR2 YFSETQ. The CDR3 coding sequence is TGCGCCAGCAGCCCCCGGGACAGCATAGCGAATGTGAAGGAGCAGTACTTC. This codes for CASSPRDSIANVKEQYF. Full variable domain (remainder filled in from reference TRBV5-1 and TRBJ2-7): KAGVTQTPRYLIKTRGQQVTLSCSPISGHRSVSWYQQTPGQGLQFLFEYFSETQRNKGNFPGRFSGRQFSNSRSEMNVSTLELGDSALYLCASSPRDSIANVKEQYFGPGTRLTVT.

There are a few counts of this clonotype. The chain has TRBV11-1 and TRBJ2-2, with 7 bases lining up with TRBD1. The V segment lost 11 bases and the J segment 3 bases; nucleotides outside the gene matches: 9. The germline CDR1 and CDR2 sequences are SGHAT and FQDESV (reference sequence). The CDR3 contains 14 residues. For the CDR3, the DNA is TGTGCCGCCTCCGGGACAGAATACACCGGGGAGCTGTTTTTT. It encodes CAASGTEYTGELFF.

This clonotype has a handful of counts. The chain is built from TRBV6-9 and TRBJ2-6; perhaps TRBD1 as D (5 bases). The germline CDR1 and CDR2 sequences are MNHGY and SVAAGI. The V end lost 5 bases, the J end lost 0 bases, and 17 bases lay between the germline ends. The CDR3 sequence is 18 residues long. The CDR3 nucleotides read TGTGCCAGCAGTCAACAGGACATACTGGGCTCTGGGGCCAACGTCCTGACTTTC. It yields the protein CASSQQDILGSGANVLTF.

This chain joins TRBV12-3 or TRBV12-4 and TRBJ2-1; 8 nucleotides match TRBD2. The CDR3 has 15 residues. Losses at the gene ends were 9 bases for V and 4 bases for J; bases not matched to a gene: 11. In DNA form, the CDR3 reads TGTGCCAGGAGCTCGGGGGGGTCCCAATACAATGAGCAGTTCTTC. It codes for CARSSGGSQYNEQFF.

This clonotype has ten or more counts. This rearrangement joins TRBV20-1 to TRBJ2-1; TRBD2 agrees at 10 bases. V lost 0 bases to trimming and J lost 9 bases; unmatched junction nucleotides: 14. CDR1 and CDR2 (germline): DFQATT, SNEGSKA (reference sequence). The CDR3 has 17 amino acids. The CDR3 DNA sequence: TGCAGTGCTAGAGATCTTGGGAGGTTAGCGGGGGGATTTGAGCAGTTCTTC. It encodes CSARDLGRLAGGFEQFF.

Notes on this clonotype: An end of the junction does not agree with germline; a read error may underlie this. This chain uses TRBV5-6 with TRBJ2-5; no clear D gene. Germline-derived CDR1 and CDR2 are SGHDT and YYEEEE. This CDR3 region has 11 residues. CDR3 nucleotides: TGTGCCAGCAGCTTGAGAGAGAGCCAGTACTTC. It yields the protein CASSLRESQYF.

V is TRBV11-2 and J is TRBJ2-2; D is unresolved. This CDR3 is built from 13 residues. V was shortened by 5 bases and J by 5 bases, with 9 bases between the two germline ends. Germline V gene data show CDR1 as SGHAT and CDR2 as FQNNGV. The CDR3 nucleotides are TGTGCCAGCAGCCCCCTCAAGACCGGGGAGCTGTTTTTT. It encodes CASSPLKTGELFF.

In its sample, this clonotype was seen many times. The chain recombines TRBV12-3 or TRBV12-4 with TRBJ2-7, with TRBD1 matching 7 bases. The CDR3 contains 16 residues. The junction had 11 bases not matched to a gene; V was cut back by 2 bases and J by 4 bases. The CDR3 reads CASSLSSRQGIYEQYF. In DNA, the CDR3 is TGTGCCAGCAGTTTATCCTCAAGACAGGGAATTTACGAGCAGTACTTC.

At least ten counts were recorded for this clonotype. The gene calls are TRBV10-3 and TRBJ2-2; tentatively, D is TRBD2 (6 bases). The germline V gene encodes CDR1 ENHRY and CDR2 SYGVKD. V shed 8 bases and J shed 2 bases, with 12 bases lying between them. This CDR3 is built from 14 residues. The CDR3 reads CAIGAGRNTGELFF. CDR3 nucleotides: TGTGCCATCGGCGCGGGGAGAAACACCGGGGAGCTGTTTTTT.

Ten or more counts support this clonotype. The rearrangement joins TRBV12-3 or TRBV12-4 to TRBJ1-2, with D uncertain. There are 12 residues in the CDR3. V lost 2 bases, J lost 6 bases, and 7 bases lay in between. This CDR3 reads CASSLFSDGYTF. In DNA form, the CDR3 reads TGTGCCAGCAGTTTATTCAGTGATGGCTACACCTTC.

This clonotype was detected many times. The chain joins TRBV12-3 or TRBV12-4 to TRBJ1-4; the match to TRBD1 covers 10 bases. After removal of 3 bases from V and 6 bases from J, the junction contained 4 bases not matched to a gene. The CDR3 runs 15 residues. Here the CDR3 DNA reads TGTGCCAGCAGTTTGACCGGGACAGGGGATGAAAAACTGTTTTTT. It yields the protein CASSLTGTGDEKLFF.

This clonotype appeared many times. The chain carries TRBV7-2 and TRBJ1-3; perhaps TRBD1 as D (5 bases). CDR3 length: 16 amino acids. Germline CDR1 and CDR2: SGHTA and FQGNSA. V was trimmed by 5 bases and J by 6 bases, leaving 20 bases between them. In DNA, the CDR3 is TGTGCCAGCAGCCCGAATGGGGGAGGCAACACAAACACCATATATTTT. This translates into CASSPNGGGNTNTIYF.

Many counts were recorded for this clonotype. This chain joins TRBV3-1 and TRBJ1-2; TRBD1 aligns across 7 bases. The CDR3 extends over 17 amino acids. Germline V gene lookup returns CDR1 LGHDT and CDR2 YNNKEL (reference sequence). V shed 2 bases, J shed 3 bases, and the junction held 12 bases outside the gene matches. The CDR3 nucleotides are TGTGCCAGCAGCCAACCCGCTGAGACAGGGAATTACTATGGCTACACCTTC. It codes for CASSQPAETGNYYGYTF.

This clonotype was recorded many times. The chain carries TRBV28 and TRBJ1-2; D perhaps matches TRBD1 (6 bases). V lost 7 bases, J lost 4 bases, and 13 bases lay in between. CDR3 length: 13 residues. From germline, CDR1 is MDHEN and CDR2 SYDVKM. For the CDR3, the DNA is TGTGCCAGCAACTTACAGGGACTCTATGGCTACACCTTC. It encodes CASNLQGLYGYTF.

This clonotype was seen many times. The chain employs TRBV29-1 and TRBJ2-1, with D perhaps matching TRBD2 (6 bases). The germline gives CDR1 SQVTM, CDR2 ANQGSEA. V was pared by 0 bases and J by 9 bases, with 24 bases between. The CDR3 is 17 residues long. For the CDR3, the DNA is TGCAGCGTTGAAGATCTGAGGGCGGGACCTGACTTCAGTGAGCAGTTCTTC. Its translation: CSVEDLRAGPDFSEQFF.

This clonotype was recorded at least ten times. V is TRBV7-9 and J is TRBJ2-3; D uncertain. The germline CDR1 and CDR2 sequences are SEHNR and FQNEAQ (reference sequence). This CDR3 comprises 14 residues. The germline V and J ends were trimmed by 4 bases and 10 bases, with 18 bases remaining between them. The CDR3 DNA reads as TGTGCCAGCAGCTCGGACCCGCGTGGTGTCCCGCAGTATTTT. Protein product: CASSSDPRGVPQYF.

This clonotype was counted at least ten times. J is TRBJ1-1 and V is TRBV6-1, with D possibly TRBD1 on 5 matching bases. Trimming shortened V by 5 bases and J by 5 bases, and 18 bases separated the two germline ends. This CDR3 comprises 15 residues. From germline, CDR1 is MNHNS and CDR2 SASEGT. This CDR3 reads CASSSGMWGGTEAFF. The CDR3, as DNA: TGTGCCAGCAGTAGCGGGATGTGGGGGGGAACTGAAGCTTTCTTT.

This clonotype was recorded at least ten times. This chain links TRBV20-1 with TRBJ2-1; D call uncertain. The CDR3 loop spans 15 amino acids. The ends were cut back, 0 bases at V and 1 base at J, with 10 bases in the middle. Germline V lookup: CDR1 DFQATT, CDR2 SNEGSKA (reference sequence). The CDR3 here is CSARDPLESYNEQFF. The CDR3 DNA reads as TGCAGTGCTAGAGATCCCCTAGAGTCCTACAATGAGCAGTTCTTC.

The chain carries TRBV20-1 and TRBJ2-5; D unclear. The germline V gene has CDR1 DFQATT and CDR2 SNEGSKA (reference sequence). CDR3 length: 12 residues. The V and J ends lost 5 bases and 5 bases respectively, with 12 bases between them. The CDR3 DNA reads TGCAGTGCTGTGGAACTCCACGAGACCCAGTACTTC. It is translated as CSAVELHETQYF.

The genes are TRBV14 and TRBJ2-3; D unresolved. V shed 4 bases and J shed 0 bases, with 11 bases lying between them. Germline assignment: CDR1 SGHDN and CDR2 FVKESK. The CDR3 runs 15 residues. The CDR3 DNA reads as TGTGCCAGCAGCCTTTCGATCCTTAGCACAGATACGCAGTATTTT. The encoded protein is CASSLSILSTDTQYF.

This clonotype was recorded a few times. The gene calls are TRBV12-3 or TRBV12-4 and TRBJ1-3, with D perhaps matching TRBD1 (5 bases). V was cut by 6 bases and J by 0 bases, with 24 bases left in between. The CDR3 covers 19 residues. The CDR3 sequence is CASSRPNRDALVSGNTIYF. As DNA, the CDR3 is TGTGCCAGCAGCCGCCCGAACCGGGACGCGCTCGTCTCTGGAAACACCATATATTTT.

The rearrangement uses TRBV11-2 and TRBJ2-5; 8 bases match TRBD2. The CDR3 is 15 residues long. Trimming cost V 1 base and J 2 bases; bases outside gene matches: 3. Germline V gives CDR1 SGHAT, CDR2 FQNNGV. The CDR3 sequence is CASSLAGGKQETQYF. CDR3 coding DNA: TGTGCCAGCAGCTTAGCGGGGGGGAAACAAGAGACCCAGTACTTC.

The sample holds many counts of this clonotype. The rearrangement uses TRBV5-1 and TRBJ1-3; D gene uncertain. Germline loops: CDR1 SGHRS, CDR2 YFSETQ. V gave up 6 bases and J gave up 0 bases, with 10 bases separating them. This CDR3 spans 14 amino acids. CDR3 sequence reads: CASKERLSGNTIYF. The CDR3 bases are TGCGCCAGCAAAGAACGGCTCTCTGGAAACACCATATATTTT.

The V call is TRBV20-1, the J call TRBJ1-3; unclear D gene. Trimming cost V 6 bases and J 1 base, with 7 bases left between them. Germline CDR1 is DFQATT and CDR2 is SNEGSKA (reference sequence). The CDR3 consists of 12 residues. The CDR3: CSAHRSGNTIYF. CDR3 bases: TGCAGTGCGCACAGATCTGGAAACACCATATATTTT.

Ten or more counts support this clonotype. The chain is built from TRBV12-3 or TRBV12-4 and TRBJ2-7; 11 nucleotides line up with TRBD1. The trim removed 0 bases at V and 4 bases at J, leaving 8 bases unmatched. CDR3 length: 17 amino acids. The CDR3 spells CASSLARGTGGKYEQYF. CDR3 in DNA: TGTGCCAGCAGTTTAGCGCGTGGGACAGGGGGTAAATACGAGCAGTACTTC.

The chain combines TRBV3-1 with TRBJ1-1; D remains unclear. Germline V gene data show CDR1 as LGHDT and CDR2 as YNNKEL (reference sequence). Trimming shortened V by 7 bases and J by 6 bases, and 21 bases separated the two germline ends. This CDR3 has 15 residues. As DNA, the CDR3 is TGTGCCAGCACCACTTATGGCTCTACTAACTCTGAAGCTTTCTTT. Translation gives CASTTYGSTNSEAFF. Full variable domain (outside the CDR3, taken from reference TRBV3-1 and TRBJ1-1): DTAVSQTPKYLVTQMGNDKSIKCEQNLGHDTMYWYKQDSKKFLKIMFSYNNKELIINETVPNRFSPKSPDKAHLNLHINSLELGDSAVYFCASTTYGSTNSEAFFGQGTRLTVV.